These T cell receptor beta chains were read from a single sample in a study of T cells in Graves' hyperthyroidism and ophthalmopathy. TCRdb analysed the multiplex PCR reads with MiXCR anew, one entry per CDR3 protein. The sample consists of about 550,000 distinct CDR3 sequences, about a fifth of them appearing once. The sequencing sample was made of blood. All receptors derive from a man between 18 and 35 years old with Graves' hyperthyroidism. The CDR3 runs from the conserved cysteine through the conserved F or W. The D gene is left open where the match is weak. Clone size is given for some rows only: seen once, a few or many times, or a class if the clone is expanded.

V gene	J gene	D gene	clone size	CDR3 protein	CDR3 DNA
TRBV5-1	TRBJ1-1	.	once	CASSPATETTEAFF	TGCGCCAGCAGCCCAGCGACTGAGACCACTGAAGCTTTCTTT
TRBV2	TRBJ1-1	.	.	CASSGGGSGAYTEAFF	TGTGCCAGCAGTGGAGGCGGATCCGGGGCGTATACTGAAGCTTTCTTT
TRBV27	TRBJ1-1	TRBD1	.	CASSWTGETEAFF	TGTGCCAGCAGTTGGACAGGAGAGACTGAAGCTTTCTTT
TRBV12-3/TRBV12-4	TRBJ2-7	.	many	CASSFTGLEQYF	TGTGCCAGCAGTTTCACGGGTCTCGAGCAGTACTTC
TRBV18	TRBJ1-1	TRBD1	few	CASSRPGQGALGAFF	TGTGCCAGCTCACGGCCGGGACAGGGGGCGCTGGGGGCTTTCTTT
TRBV27	TRBJ1-2	.	many	CASSLRENYGYTF	TGTGCCAGCAGTTTGAGGGAAAACTATGGCTACACCTTC
TRBV2	TRBJ2-7	.	many	CASSTALISYEQYF	TGTGCCAGCAGTACGGCTCTTATCTCCTACGAGCAGTACTTC
TRBV11-2	TRBJ2-7	.	few	CASSHTGTEQYF	TGTGCCAGCAGCCACACAGGGACCGAGCAGTACTTC
TRBV28	TRBJ1-5	TRBD1	many	CASSDWDSVEPQHF	TGTGCCAGCAGTGATTGGGACAGTGTAGAGCCCCAGCATTTT
TRBV12-3/TRBV12-4	TRBJ2-5	TRBD1	many	CASSQTGLETQYF	TGTGCCAGCAGCCAGACAGGGCTAGAGACCCAGTACTTC
TRBV2	TRBJ2-7	.	many	CASSPPTANRTYEQYF	TGTGCCAGCAGCCCTCCGACAGCGAACCGTACCTACGAGCAGTACTTC
TRBV5-1	TRBJ1-6	.	.	CASSLEGSSYNSPLHF	TGCGCCAGCAGCTTGGAGGGGAGCTCCTATAATTCACCCCTCCACTTT
TRBV12-3/TRBV12-4	TRBJ2-7	.	many	CASSLRAGAEQYF	TGTGCCAGCAGTTTAAGGGCCGGGGCGGAGCAGTACTTC
TRBV12-5	TRBJ1-5	.	.	CASGEGRGQPQHF	TGTGCTAGTGGGGAAGGTCGGGGTCAGCCCCAGCATTTT